The 27 T cell receptor beta chains listed next were all sequenced from one sample in a study of OX40 agonist ivuxolimab in advanced cancers. Data came from immunoSEQ multiplex PCR; TCRdb stores just in-frame clones and leaves some out. The table shows roughly 77,000 clones, with under 90% occurring only once. The sequencing used CD4+ or CD8+ T cells sorted from blood, collected in a trial of the OX40 agonist ivuxolimab. The source of these receptors is an adult with an advanced solid tumor such as melanoma, head and neck, liver or kidney cancer.

V is TRBV4-3 and J is TRBJ2-1; weak D call: TRBD2 (7 bases). With 0 bases removed from V and 6 bases from J, the gap between germline ends came to 12 bases. This CDR3 contains 15 residues. Germline V gives CDR1 LGHNA, CDR2 YSLEER. The CDR3 loop reads CASSQEGGASNEQFF. CDR3 bases: TGCGCCAGCAGCCAAGAGGGGGGGGCCAGCAATGAGCAGTTCTTC.

Note on this clone: This specimen includes other DNA sequences encoding the same CDR3. The rearrangement joins TRBV6-1 to TRBJ2-2, with 7 bases matching TRBD1. Germline CDR1 MNHNS, CDR2 SASEGT. V shed 0 bases, J shed 7 bases, and the junction held 5 bases outside the gene matches. There are 15 residues in the CDR3. This CDR3 reads CASSEAQGVIGELFF. The CDR3 bases are TGTGCCAGCAGTGAAGCCCAGGGGGTTATCGGGGAGCTGTTTTTT.

The V call is TRBV28, the J call TRBJ2-2; TRBD1 is a possible D gene (5 bases). Germline CDR1 and CDR2: MDHEN and SYDVKM. V was clipped by 6 bases and J by 1 base, with 12 bases between them. The CDR3 has 15 amino acids. CDR3 region: CASSESTENTGELFF. DNA of the CDR3: TGTGCCAGCAGCGAGTCGACAGAGAACACCGGGGAGCTGTTTTTT.

The J gene is TRBJ1-2, the V gene TRBV9; TRBD1 matches 9 bases. J was trimmed by 5 bases and V by 5 bases; bases with no gene match: 13. There are 16 residues in the CDR3. Germline V gene lookup returns CDR1 SGDLS and CDR2 YYNGEE. The DNA of the CDR3 is TGTGCCAGCAGTAGATCACCCAGGGACAGGGATTATGGCTACACCTTC. Its translation: CASSRSPRDRDYGYTF.

The chain links TRBV28 to TRBJ2-1, with 14 bases identical to TRBD2. Germline V gives CDR1 MDHEN, CDR2 SYDVKM. The CDR3 totals 16 residues. Germline trimming cut 5 bases from V and 9 bases from J; bases unmatched to any gene: 9. In DNA form, the CDR3 reads TGTGCCAGCAGTCCCGGACTAGCGGGAGGATTGATTGAGCAGTTCTTC. Protein sequence: CASSPGLAGGLIEQFF.

The rearrangement uses TRBV19 and TRBJ2-1; 7 bases line up with TRBD1. CDR1 LNHDA and CDR2 SQIVND come from the germline V gene (reference sequence). The CDR3 covers 14 residues. V was pared by 3 bases and J by 4 bases, with 3 bases of the junction left unmatched. CDR3 nucleotide sequence: TGTGCCAGTAGTATTGGACAGGCGTACAATGAGCAGTTCTTC. Amino acid sequence: CASSIGQAYNEQFF.

The gene calls are TRBV5-4 and TRBJ2-6; no clear D. The V end was cut by 3 bases, the J end by 0 bases, with 4 bases between. The V gene's germline CDR1 is SGHNT and CDR2 YYREEE (reference sequence). The CDR3 is 14 amino acids. The DNA for the CDR3 is TGTGCCAGCAGCTCCGACTCTGGGGCCAACGTCCTGACTTTC. It encodes CASSSDSGANVLTF.

The gene calls are TRBV27 and TRBJ2-7; D is uncertain. Trimming pared 8 bases from V and 4 bases from J, leaving 15 bases between. Germline V gene lookup returns CDR1 MNHEY and CDR2 SMNVEV (reference sequence). The length of the CDR3 is 13 residues. The DNA of the CDR3 is TGTGCCAGCGGGCCTCGAGAGCGATACGAGCAGTACTTC. Amino acid sequence: CASGPRERYEQYF.

The chain is built from TRBV7-2 and TRBJ1-4; D call uncertain. CDR3 length: 14 amino acids. V gave up 5 bases and J gave up 8 bases, with 15 bases separating them. Per germline, CDR1 SGHTA and CDR2 FQGNSA. The CDR3 here is CASSPGYLSEKLFF. CDR3 coding DNA: TGTGCCAGCAGCCCGGGGTACCTGTCAGAAAAACTGTTTTTT.

The J gene is TRBJ2-1, the V gene TRBV9; D could derive from TRBD1 or TRBD2 (6 bases each). Germline V gives CDR1 SGDLS, CDR2 YYNGEE. The CDR3 consists of 16 residues. V gave up 3 bases and J gave up 0 bases, with 13 bases separating them. In nucleotides, the CDR3 is TGTGCCAGCAGCGCAATAGGGGGGAGCTCCTACAATGAGCAGTTCTTC. Its protein is CASSAIGGSSYNEQFF. Filled out from reference TRBV9 and TRBJ2-1, the complete variable domain reads DSGVTQTPKHLITATGQRVTLRCSPRSGDLSVYWYQQSLDQGLQFLIQYYNGEERAKGNILERFSAQQFPDLHSELNLSSLELGDSALYFCASSAIGGSSYNEQFFGPGTRLTVL.

The chain is built from TRBV7-2 and TRBJ1-5; a weak D match, TRBD1 (6 bases). The CDR3 is 14 residues long. The ends were cut back, 5 bases at V and 2 bases at J, with 10 bases in the middle. Germline V gene lookup returns CDR1 SGHTA and CDR2 FQGNSA. The CDR3 bases are TGTGCCAGCAGCACAGGGTACGGCAATCAGCCCCAGCATTTT. Residues: CASSTGYGNQPQHF.

V and J are TRBV5-8 and TRBJ2-1, with 13 bases matching TRBD2. V shed 1 base and J 6 bases; nucleotides not matched to a gene: 10. Germline V gene data show CDR1 as SGHTS and CDR2 as YDEGEE. The CDR3 consists of 18 residues. CDR3 sequence (DNA): TGTGCCAGCAGCTTGTCACAACTAGCGGGAGGGCCAATCAATGAGCAGTTCTTC. Its translation: CASSLSQLAGGPINEQFF.

This clone appeared a single time. The rearrangement joins TRBV25-1 to TRBJ1-2; D unresolved. The CDR3 contains 14 residues. V lost 5 bases to trimming and J lost 5 bases, with 15 bases between them. Germline CDR1 is MGHDK and CDR2 is SYGVNS. CDR3 coding DNA: TGTGCCAGCAGTCGGCAGCCCGTCGAGTATGGCTACACCTTC. It codes for CASSRQPVEYGYTF.

The chain joins TRBV19 to TRBJ2-2; D possibly corresponds to TRBD1 (6 bases). Germline CDR1 LNHDA, CDR2 SQIVND (reference sequence). There are 15 residues in the CDR3. V lost 1 base and J 1 base, leaving 7 bases between the germline ends. The CDR3 DNA follows: TGTGCCAGTAGTATAGGAGGGGGGAACACCGGGGAGCTGTTTTTT. It yields the protein CASSIGGGNTGELFF.

The rearrangement joins TRBV5-6 to TRBJ2-3; TRBD2 aligns across 9 bases. Per germline, CDR1 SGHDT and CDR2 YYEEEE. The ends lost 4 bases at V and 0 bases at J; junction bases unmatched: 3. This CDR3 spans 15 amino acids. This CDR3 reads CASSPSGDSTDTQYF. CDR3 DNA sequence: TGTGCCAGCAGCCCTAGCGGGGATAGCACAGATACGCAGTATTTT.

The V gene is TRBV7-3, the J gene TRBJ2-5, with 7 bases identical to TRBD1. V lost 3 bases and J lost 2; bases outside the gene matches: 6. This CDR3 is 15 amino acids long. CDR1 and CDR2 from the germline V gene are SGHTA and FQGTGA. In DNA form, the CDR3 reads TGTGCCAGCAGCTTCTCTGGACAGGAGCAAGAGACCCAGTACTTC. Protein product: CASSFSGQEQETQYF.

The chain is built from TRBV18 and TRBJ1-6, with 7 bases that match TRBD1. The CDR3 has 17 residues. J gave up 6 bases and V 4 bases, and 12 bases lay outside the gene matches. Germline lookup yields CDR1 KGHSH and CDR2 LQKENI. The CDR3 coding sequence is TGTGCCAGCTCACTACAGGGGACAGCTCGCCTTAATTCACCCCTCCACTTT. This sequence encodes CASSLQGTARLNSPLHF.

The V and J genes are TRBV5-1 and TRBJ2-7; the D is unclear. This CDR3 is built from 15 residues. Germline V lookup: CDR1 SGHRS, CDR2 YFSETQ. Trimming took off 5 bases at V and 3 bases at J, with 18 bases between the two ends. DNA for the CDR3: TGCGCCAGCAGTGTCGGTGTCCCCTACGTCTACGAGCAGTACTTC. Translated, it gives CASSVGVPYVYEQYF.

The gene calls are TRBV6-4 and TRBJ2-5, with TRBD1 identical over 9 bases. CDR1 is MRHNA, CDR2 SNTAGT, per germline. V gave up 5 bases and J gave up 4 bases; unmatched junction bases: 2. The CDR3 is 13 residues long. The CDR3 loop reads CASSRQGGETQYF. CDR3 DNA: TGTGCCAGCAGTAGACAGGGGGGAGAGACCCAGTACTTC.

The chain combines TRBV7-3 with TRBJ1-1, with unresolved D. V lost 5 bases to trimming and J lost 2 bases, with 15 bases between them. CDR1 SGHTA and CDR2 FQGTGA come from the germline V gene. The length of the CDR3 is 15 residues. The CDR3 nucleotides are TGTGCCAGCAGCCCTTTCCCCAGAGGTAACACTGAAGCTTTCTTT. It encodes CASSPFPRGNTEAFF.

The rearrangement uses TRBV7-2 and TRBJ1-5; TRBD1 agrees at 11 bases. Losses at the gene ends were 6 bases for V and 8 bases for J; bases not matched to a gene: 9. The CDR3 length is 15 residues. Germline lookup yields CDR1 SGHTA and CDR2 FQGNSA. This chain's CDR3 is CASRLGQGVWEPQHF. For the CDR3, the DNA is TGTGCCAGCAGGTTGGGACAGGGGGTGTGGGAGCCCCAGCATTTT.

This chain links TRBV5-5 with TRBJ1-1; D is uncertain. V was trimmed by 4 bases and J by 0 bases, leaving 4 bases between them. From germline, CDR1 is SGHKS and CDR2 YYEKEE (reference sequence). The CDR3 length is 12 residues. This chain's CDR3 is CASSRLNTEAFF. CDR3 in DNA: TGTGCCAGCAGCCGTTTGAACACTGAAGCTTTCTTT.

The chain is built from TRBV28 and TRBJ2-5; 7 positions agree with TRBD1. The CDR3 is made up of 11 amino acids. J gave up 7 bases and V 6 bases, and 2 bases lay outside the gene matches. CDR1 and CDR2 (germline): MDHEN, SYDVKM. The CDR3 region is CASRWDRTQYF. The CDR3 DNA follows: TGTGCCAGCAGATGGGACAGGACCCAGTACTTC.

The chain has TRBV10-3 and TRBJ2-5; the match to TRBD1 covers 9 bases. V gave up 11 bases and J gave up 3 bases; unmatched junction bases: 7. The CDR3 contains 13 residues. Germline assignment: CDR1 ENHRY and CDR2 SYGVKD. CDR3 amino acids: CAARQGGEETQYF. CDR3 coding DNA: TGTGCCGCACGACAGGGGGGTGAAGAGACCCAGTACTTC.

The rearrangement uses TRBV19 and TRBJ2-3; D is unresolved. V was clipped by 5 bases and J by 1 base, with 7 bases between them. The CDR3 is made up of 13 amino acids. Germline V gives CDR1 LNHDA, CDR2 SQIVND (reference sequence). The CDR3 DNA is TGTGCCAGTAGTTTAAGCGGCACAGATACGCAGTATTTT. It specifies CASSLSGTDTQYF.

This chain connects TRBV5-6 to TRBJ2-3, with D unclear. Germline lookup yields CDR1 SGHDT and CDR2 YYEEEE. This CDR3 is 12 amino acids long. V lost 1 base and J 7 bases, leaving 7 bases between the germline ends. The CDR3 region is CASSLIGNTQYF. In DNA form, the CDR3 reads TGTGCCAGCAGCTTGATCGGAAATACGCAGTATTTT.

This clone turned up a few times. Other DNA sequences from this sample encode an identical CDR3 as well. V is TRBV5-4 and J is TRBJ2-7; 9 nucleotides line up with TRBD2. The CDR3 contains 15 residues. The J segment lost 4 bases and the V segment lost 3 bases, leaving 8 bases of the junction unmatched. The germline CDR1 and CDR2 sequences are SGHNT and YYREEE (reference sequence). The CDR3 sequence is CASSYGLAGTYEQYF. CDR3 sequence (DNA): TGTGCCAGCAGCTATGGGCTAGCGGGAACTTACGAGCAGTACTTC.